These 16 T cell receptor beta chains were sequenced from one sample in a study of chemoradiotherapy in HPV16-positive cancers. The assay was immunoSEQ multiplex PCR, and TCRdb's table has in-frame clones only and misses some. The data hold 13,000 to 15,000 clones, with 88% observed a single time. The source was blood, collected from a patient who underwent chemoradiotherapy. Every receptor here comes from a human donor with HPV-associated anogenital cancer.

This chain's CDR3 is CASSPRDTQYF. The CDR3 DNA sequence: TGTGCCAGCTCACCAAGGGATACGCAGTATTTT. The rearrangement joins TRBV18 to TRBJ2-3, with D hard to call. V was pared by 2 bases and J by 6 bases, with 3 bases between. The CDR3 length is 11 residues. Per the germline V gene, CDR1 is KGHSH and CDR2 is LQKENI.

The chain is built from TRBV19 and TRBJ2-5, with TRBD2 identical over 11 bases. This CDR3 contains 15 residues. J was trimmed by 5 bases and V by 5 bases; bases with no gene match: 7. The germline gives CDR1 LNHDA, CDR2 SQIVND (reference sequence). For the CDR3, the DNA is TGTGCCAGTAGTCTAGGACTAGCGGGCACGGAGACCCAGTACTTC. The encoded protein is CASSLGLAGTETQYF.

The CDR3: CASSFRTGFQETQYF. DNA for the CDR3: TGTGCCAGCAGCTTCCGGACAGGTTTCCAAGAGACCCAGTACTTC. The rearrangement joins TRBV5-6 to TRBJ2-5; 7 nucleotides match TRBD1. The trim removed 2 bases at V and 1 base at J, leaving 5 bases unmatched. Germline V gives CDR1 SGHDT, CDR2 YYEEEE. The CDR3 covers 15 residues.

The chain couples TRBV18 to TRBJ1-1; a weak D match, TRBD1 (6 bases). CDR1 is KGHSH and CDR2 is LQKENI in the germline V gene. V gave up 6 bases and J gave up 1 base, with 18 bases separating them. The CDR3 runs to 16 residues. CDR3 sequence (DNA): TGTGCCAGCTCTCCGACTATGTTGACAGGGAACACTGAAGCTTTCTTT. This sequence encodes CASSPTMLTGNTEAFF.

The rearrangement links TRBV5-4 to TRBJ2-2, with D unclear. The V and J ends lost 4 bases and 0 bases respectively, with 7 bases between them. The CDR3 loop spans 14 amino acids. Per germline, CDR1 SGHNT and CDR2 YYREEE (reference sequence). The CDR3 nucleotides read TGTGCCAGCAGCCGCGAGACGAACACCGGGGAGCTGTTTTTT. It codes for CASSRETNTGELFF.

The J gene is TRBJ2-2, the V gene TRBV6-6, with 7 bases aligning to TRBD2. The CDR3 has 14 amino acids. Germline CDR1 and CDR2: MNHNY and SVGAGI (reference sequence). The ends lost 5 bases at V and 1 base at J; junction bases unmatched: 1. The CDR3 region has the DNA TGTGCCAGCAGTCGGACTAGGAACACCGGGGAGCTGTTTTTT. Its translation: CASSRTRNTGELFF.

The gene calls are TRBV19 and TRBJ2-1, with 11 nucleotides matching TRBD2. With V trimmed by 2 bases and J by 14 bases, 11 bases remained unmatched. Germline CDR1 and CDR2: LNHDA and SQIVND (reference sequence). The CDR3 sequence is 15 residues long. CDR3 protein: CASSISTSGGGGKFF. The CDR3 bases are TGTGCCAGTAGTATAAGCACTAGCGGGGGAGGAGGGAAGTTCTTC.

The chain combines TRBV29-1 with TRBJ2-7, with D unresolved. V was clipped by 7 bases and J by 0 bases, with 10 bases between them. CDR1 and CDR2 (germline): SQVTM, ANQGSEA. CDR3 length: 12 residues. CDR3 nucleotide sequence: TGCAGCGCTGCCATCTACTCCTACGAGCAGTACTTC. Amino acid sequence: CSAAIYSYEQYF.

The genes are TRBV28 and TRBJ2-7, with D tentatively TRBD1 (7 bases). Germline V gene sequence: CDR1 MDHEN, CDR2 SYDVKM. The CDR3 is made up of 13 amino acids. V was clipped by 6 bases and J by 3 bases, with 12 bases between them. In DNA, the CDR3 is TGTGCCAGCAGGGACCAGGGGGGCTACGAGCAGTACTTC. Protein product: CASRDQGGYEQYF.

The chain combines TRBV4-2 with TRBJ2-7, with 8 positions matching TRBD2. Looked up from germline, CDR1 is LGHNA and CDR2 is YNFKEQ. The length of the CDR3 is 16 residues. The trim removed 0 bases at V and 3 bases at J, leaving 7 bases unmatched. CDR3 amino acids: CASSQDRASGYYEQYF. Here the CDR3 DNA reads TGTGCCAGCAGCCAAGATCGGGCTAGCGGGTACTACGAGCAGTACTTC.

This sequence joins TRBV19 and TRBJ2-1, with 11 bases that match TRBD2. After removal of 3 bases from V and 5 bases from J, the junction contained 12 bases not matched to a gene. Germline V CDR1 and CDR2: LNHDA, SQIVND (reference sequence). The CDR3 totals 18 residues. CDR3: CASSITAIAGGLNNEQFF. As DNA, the CDR3 is TGTGCCAGTAGTATCACGGCGATAGCGGGGGGGCTGAACAATGAGCAGTTCTTC.

The chain carries TRBV27 and TRBJ1-1; 8 bases align to TRBD1. CDR3 size: 14 residues. Germline V CDR1 and CDR2: MNHEY, SMNVEV (reference sequence). V was pared by 4 bases and J by 1 base, with 2 bases of the junction left unmatched. CDR3 nucleotide sequence: TGTGCCAGCAGTTCGGGACAGGCGAACACTGAAGCTTTCTTT. It encodes CASSSGQANTEAFF.

The rearrangement joins TRBV27 to TRBJ1-6, with D maybe TRBD1 (6 bases). Germline assignment: CDR1 MNHEY and CDR2 SMNVEV (reference sequence). The V gene lost 5 bases and the J gene lost 7 bases, with 18 bases spanning the gap. The CDR3 extends over 16 amino acids. CDR3 DNA: TGTGCCAGCAGTCCCCGGTCAGGACAGCTAAATTCACCCCTCCACTTT. The encoded protein is CASSPRSGQLNSPLHF.

The chain joins TRBV2 to TRBJ1-1, with D unresolved. Germline assignment: CDR1 SNHLY and CDR2 FYNNEI. V shed 10 bases and J shed 4 bases, with 19 bases lying between them. This CDR3 is built from 14 residues. The CDR3 DNA reads as TGTGCCACAAGAAACTCCGTAGTCGGCACTGAAGCTTTCTTT. As protein: CATRNSVVGTEAFF.

The chain uses TRBV18 and TRBJ1-1, with D uncertain. From germline, CDR1 is KGHSH and CDR2 LQKENI. Trimming removed 0 bases at V and 1 base at J, with 9 bases between. This CDR3 contains 15 residues. CDR3 in amino acids: CASSPPTNSNTEAFF. The DNA of the CDR3 is TGTGCCAGCTCACCACCGACGAACTCGAACACTGAAGCTTTCTTT.

The chain recombines TRBV5-1 with TRBJ2-1, with 10 nucleotides matching TRBD1. CDR1 SGHRS and CDR2 YFSETQ come from the germline V gene. This CDR3 contains 17 residues. V shed 1 base and J 7 bases; nucleotides not matched to a gene: 11. As DNA, the CDR3 is TGCGCCAGCAGCTTGAGGGAGGGCGGGACAGGGGCAAATGAGCAGTTCTTC. It codes for CASSLREGGTGANEQFF.